This TCR beta chain originates from a study of OX40 agonist ivuxolimab in advanced cancers. Profiled with immunoSEQ multiplex PCR; TCRdb holds only in-frame clones, not every one. The data show tens of thousands of clones, roughly 87% seen once. Broader study findings: CD4+ and CD8+ T cells in blood underwent clonal expansion by week 6 at 0.1 to 3.0 mg/kg.

For this clone: Its antigen is unknown.

V shed 1 base, J shed 2 bases, and the junction held 2 bases outside the gene matches. Germline V CDR1 and CDR2: MNHEY, SVGAGI. The CDR3 totals 15 residues. The receptor comes from an adult with an advanced solid tumor such as melanoma, head and neck, liver or kidney cancer. Sequencing was performed on CD4+ or CD8+ T cells sorted from blood, taken in a trial of the OX40 agonist ivuxolimab. This chain links TRBV6-5 with TRBJ2-5; 9 bases align to TRBD1. The CDR3 region is CASSYLGQGQETQYF. Here the CDR3 DNA reads TGTGCCAGCAGTTACTTGGGACAGGGACAAGAGACCCAGTACTTC.